This T cell receptor (beta chain) was obtained from a study of T cells after yellow fever vaccination (dated by TCRdb to 2018 to 2020). Turning to the overall study: The SMART-Seq v4 Ultra Low Input RNA kit was used to prepare libraries from fractions with low cell numbers. To follow T-cell clones before and after primary and booster YFV17D yellow fever vaccination, bulk TCR alpha and beta repertoires were sequenced over time. Blood samples were taken at several timepoints before and after primary and secondary immunization, and bulk PBMC replicates and cell subsets were isolated. Two healthy male donors made up the cohort, one aged 18 to 29 years and the other aged 30 to 40 years. What the research found in general, with its limitations: Computational filtering was required because FACS-sorted repertoires could contain abundant contaminating clonotypes from the bulk population. Only two donors were included in the study, so the extent to which the findings can be generalized is limited. Most clones expanded after primary vaccination (almost 97% of CD4 and roughly 90% of CD8) were re-detected after the booster, suggesting that broad memory maintenance occurred. Compared with the primary T-cell response, the secondary T-cell response was weaker but faster, peaking on day 5 rather than day 15. A small fraction of clonotypes showed up in both the CD4 and CD8 compartments, probably as a result of convergent recombination.

For this chain, trimming is 0 bases at the V end and 8 bases at the J end, and the number of junction bases without a gene match is 3. The CDR3 sequence holds 13 residues, the cysteine and phenylalanine included. Left in the record is the CDR3 DNA by itself, 39 bases read in frame from the first base. CDR1 and CDR2 (SEHNR, FQNEAQ) derive from the germline V gene (reference sequence). This clonotype was seen at least ten times. Its antigen is currently not known. No much larger clone is present one base from it, and per-base qualities are unavailable. The sample's treatment or condition label is to be understood as: live attenuated yellow fever vaccine strain. At each blood-draw timepoint, two biological replicates of bulk PBMCs were collected. A standard Ficoll-Paque protocol was used to isolate PBMCs from peripheral blood. TriZol was used to extract RNA from bulk PBMCs, from CD4 and CD8 fractions, and from dextramer-positive and dextramer-negative fractions.

The sequencer was an Illumina NovaSeq 6000. TCR cDNA was synthesized by 5'RACE template switching, which introduced a universal primer site and unique molecular identifiers. Priming for cDNA synthesis came from both the TCR alpha and TCR beta constant segments. Library amplification involved two PCR steps, and the second step added sample barcodes and sequencing adapters. Sequencing of libraries was performed on Illumina HiSeq 2500 (2x100 bp) or NovaSeq (2x150 bp). From the authors' description of their analysis: Reads were demultiplexed and collapsed into UMI consensus sequences with MIGEC, and V(D)J alignment was performed with MiXCR. Vaccine-responding clonotypes were identified with edgeR using replicate PBMC samples, with FDR below 0.01 and a log2 fold change above 5 up to day 15 being required. Bulk clonotypes were assigned CD4 or CD8 identity according to which sequenced CD4 or CD8 repertoire held them at higher abundance. TCRdb cleaned the public reads at Q25 with fastp, built clones with MiXCR and kept in-frame beta chains. Entries that share a CDR3 protein sequence are merged under the most common genes and DNA. These V and J calls derive from TCRdb rather than the authors' analysis. The table for this sample lists 200,000 to 300,000 distinct CDR3 sequences; about 3.5% of them were counted only once. The ten largest clones add up to under 20% of the sample.

The receptor comes from a man younger than 30 who received the YFV17D yellow fever vaccine. The receptor chain draws on TRBV7-9 and TRBJ1-2; TRBD1 fits 7 bases in the junction. The sequencing used PBMCs, collected 15 days after the yellow fever booster vaccination. The DNA reads TGTGCCAGCAGCTTAGCGACAGGGAGAGGCTACACCTTC. This gives the protein CASSLATGRGYTF.